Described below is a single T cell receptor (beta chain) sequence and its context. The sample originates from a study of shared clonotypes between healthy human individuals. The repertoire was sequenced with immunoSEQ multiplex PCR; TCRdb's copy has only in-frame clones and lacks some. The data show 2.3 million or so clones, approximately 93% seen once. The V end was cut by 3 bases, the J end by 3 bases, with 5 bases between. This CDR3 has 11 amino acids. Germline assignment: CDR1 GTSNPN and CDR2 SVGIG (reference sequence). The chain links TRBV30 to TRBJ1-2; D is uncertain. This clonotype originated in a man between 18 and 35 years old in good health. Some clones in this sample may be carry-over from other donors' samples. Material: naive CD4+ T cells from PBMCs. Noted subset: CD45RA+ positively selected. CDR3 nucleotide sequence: TGTGCCTGGAGCGTATACTATGGCTACACCTTC. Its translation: CAWSVYYGYTF.